Below, 22 T cell receptor beta chains from the same sample are listed, as sequenced in a study of cytomegalovirus exposure and HLA in healthy donors. Primers included in the PCR were 60 Vbeta and 13 Jbeta primers. The repertoire was sequenced with immunoSEQ multiplex PCR; TCRdb's copy has only in-frame clones and lacks some. The sample comprises roughly 190,000 clones, roughly 73% of which are singletons, and around 3.2% rests with the top ten. The sequenced sample was PBMCs. These receptors were taken from a female donor in good health and CMV-seronegative.

The sample holds one count of this clone. CDR3 DNA sequence: TGTGCCAGCACCGGGACAGGGAAAGGAAACACCATATATTTT. This translates into CASTGTGKGNTIYF. J is TRBJ1-3 and V is TRBV7-8; 9 positions match TRBD1. Per germline, CDR1 SGHVS and CDR2 FQNEAQ. There are 14 residues in the CDR3. V trimming: 7 bases; J trimming: 4 bases; junction bases outside the gene matches: 5.

This chain joins TRBV6-6 and TRBJ1-1, with a possible D match to TRBD1 (6 bases). Germline lookup yields CDR1 MNHNY and CDR2 SVGAGI (reference sequence). This CDR3 has 13 amino acids. Trimming stripped 6 bases from V and 0 bases from J, with 8 bases between. CDR3 coding DNA: TGTGCCAGCAGGGACAGCTTGAACACTGAAGCTTTCTTT. It codes for CASRDSLNTEAFF.

The gene calls are TRBV18 and TRBJ1-1; 9 bases are a match to TRBD1. The V gene's germline CDR1 is KGHSH and CDR2 LQKENI. CDR3 length: 14 amino acids. The ends lost 0 bases at V and 9 bases at J; junction bases unmatched: 5. The chain's CDR3 is CASSPPPQGAKAFF. The CDR3, as DNA: TGTGCCAGCTCACCACCGCCACAGGGGGCTAAAGCTTTCTTT.

The chain recombines TRBV6-5 with TRBJ1-3; 7 nucleotides agree with TRBD1. Germline trimming cut 5 bases from V and 2 bases from J; bases unmatched to any gene: 6. The CDR3 sequence is 15 residues long. Per germline, CDR1 MNHEY and CDR2 SVGAGI. CDR3 DNA sequence: TGTGCCAGCAGTCACGACAGGGACCCTGGAAACACCATATATTTT. Translation: CASSHDRDPGNTIYF.

The rearrangement joins TRBV30 to TRBJ2-5, with TRBD2 identical over 9 bases. The J call may be incorrect, as the DNA end agrees better with TRBJ2-7. CDR3 length: 13 residues. Germline CDR1 is GTSNPN and CDR2 is SVGIG (reference sequence). CDR3 protein: CAWRNSGGHEQYF. The CDR3 DNA reads as TGTGCCTGGAGGAATAGCGGGGGCCACGAGCAGTACTTC.

This chain uses TRBV11-2 with TRBJ2-1; D might be TRBD1 (6 bases). The CDR3 covers 13 residues. CDR1 and CDR2 from the germline V gene are SGHAT and FQNNGV. Trimming removed 2 bases from V and 6 bases from J, with 8 bases in between. CDR3 in amino acids: CASSLNRANEQFF. Here the CDR3 DNA reads TGTGCCAGCAGCTTAAACAGGGCCAATGAGCAGTTCTTC.

This clone came up a few times. J is TRBJ2-7 and V is TRBV7-3; 14 bases match TRBD2. From germline, CDR1 is SGHTA and CDR2 FQGTGA. The CDR3 extends over 16 amino acids. With 4 bases clipped from V and 3 bases from J, the junction kept 5 bases outside the gene matches. CDR3 residues: CASSSLTSGRVYEQYF. The CDR3 region has the DNA TGTGCCAGCAGCTCGCTGACTAGCGGGAGGGTCTACGAGCAGTACTTC.

The chain carries TRBV2 and TRBJ1-2; D ambiguous. The germline V gene has CDR1 SNHLY and CDR2 FYNNEI. V shed 7 bases and J shed 6 bases, with 12 bases lying between them. The CDR3 loop spans 12 amino acids. CDR3 nucleotide sequence: TGTGCCAGCAATGTCCTGAGGGATGGCTACACCTTC. It encodes CASNVLRDGYTF.

The chain is built from TRBV6-5 and TRBJ2-7; tentatively, D is TRBD1 (6 bases). Germline V gene lookup returns CDR1 MNHEY and CDR2 SVGAGI. V shed 2 bases and J shed 4 bases, with 9 bases lying between them. There are 13 residues in the CDR3. This CDR3 reads CASSYAQGYEQYF. DNA of the CDR3: TGTGCCAGCAGTTACGCACAGGGTTACGAGCAGTACTTC.

The chain recombines TRBV28 with TRBJ1-6; D is undetermined. Germline values: CDR1 MDHEN, CDR2 SYDVKM. This CDR3 has 14 amino acids. Trimming left V 8 bases short and J 0 bases short, with 8 bases between. Here the CDR3 DNA reads TGTGCCAGCTTCAAGAGCTCCTATAATTCACCCCTCCACTTT. Translating it yields CASFKSSYNSPLHF.

The chain couples TRBV5-6 to TRBJ2-3; D unresolved. This CDR3 comprises 13 residues. The V and J ends lost 0 bases and 13 bases respectively, with 15 bases between them. CDR1 SGHDT and CDR2 YYEEEE come from the germline V gene. The CDR3 DNA reads as TGTGCCAGCAGCTTGGCCCCCAACCCACGGGAGTATTTT. Encoded protein: CASSLAPNPREYF. Complete variable domain (other parts from reference TRBV5-6 and TRBJ2-3): DAGVTQSPTHLIKTRGQQVTLRCSPKSGHDTVSWYQQALGQGPQFIFQYYEEEERQRGNFPDRFSGHQFPNYSSELNVNALLLGDSALYLCASSLAPNPREYFGPGTRLTVL.

The chain employs TRBV28 and TRBJ2-1; 8 bases are a match to TRBD2. The V gene's germline CDR1 is MDHEN and CDR2 SYDVKM. Trimming cost V 7 bases and J 8 bases; bases outside gene matches: 13. This CDR3 is 15 amino acids long. The CDR3 region is CASTLLSGEGDEQFF. The CDR3, as DNA: TGTGCCAGCACCCTGCTTAGCGGGGAAGGCGATGAGCAGTTCTTC.

The J gene is TRBJ1-4, the V gene TRBV9, with no clear D. Germline V CDR1 and CDR2: SGDLS, YYNGEE. Trimming removed 4 bases from V and 0 bases from J, with 7 bases in between. This CDR3 is 14 amino acids long. As DNA, the CDR3 is TGTGCCAGCAGCCCCCGGTCAACTAATGAAAAACTGTTTTTT. It specifies CASSPRSTNEKLFF.

The chain has TRBV18 and TRBJ1-3; D is ambiguous. Germline V gene sequence: CDR1 KGHSH, CDR2 LQKENI. Trimming removed 0 bases from V and 4 bases from J, with 7 bases in between. The CDR3 is 14 amino acids. The CDR3 reads CASSPPGVGNTIYF. As DNA, the CDR3 is TGTGCCAGCTCACCACCGGGAGTAGGAAACACCATATATTTT.

This chain joins TRBV7-9 and TRBJ2-5; 7 positions match TRBD2. With 1 base clipped from V and 1 base from J, the junction kept 6 bases outside the gene matches. The germline gives CDR1 SEHNR, CDR2 FQNEAQ (reference sequence). The length of the CDR3 is 16 residues. As DNA, the CDR3 is TGTGCCAGCAGCTTAGTCGGGAGGCTAGCCCAAGAGACCCAGTACTTC. This codes for CASSLVGRLAQETQYF.

The CDR3 sequence: CASSRPGGGRASGELFF. As DNA, the CDR3 is TGTGCCAGCAGCCGACCTGGCGGGGGAAGGGCGTCCGGGGAGCTGTTTTTT. The gene calls are TRBV16 and TRBJ2-2, with TRBD2 matching over 7 bases. The CDR3 contains 17 residues. Germline lookup yields CDR1 KGHSY and CDR2 FQNENV. V dropped 4 bases and J dropped 6; count of bases not matched to a gene: 14. Drawing the rest from reference TRBV16 and TRBJ2-2, the complete variable domain is GEEVAQTPKHLVRGEGQKAKLYCAPIKGHSYVFWYQQVLKNEFKFLISFQNENVFDETGMPKERFSAKCLPNSPCSLEIQATKLEDSAVYFCASSRPGGGRASGELFFGEGSRLTVL.

The gene calls are TRBV4-1 and TRBJ2-7; 7 bases align to TRBD1. Germline V gives CDR1 MGHRA, CDR2 YSYEKL. V lost 4 bases, J lost 2 bases, and 8 bases stayed unmatched. CDR3 length: 15 residues. CDR3 in amino acids: CASSPPGTATYEQYF. DNA for the CDR3: TGCGCCAGCAGCCCTCCCGGGACAGCAACCTACGAGCAGTACTTC.

The chain is built from TRBV27 and TRBJ2-3; D possibly corresponds to TRBD2 (6 bases). The ends were cut back, 0 bases at V and 2 bases at J, with 12 bases in the middle. This CDR3 is 16 amino acids long. Germline CDR1 and CDR2: MNHEY and SMNVEV (reference sequence). CDR3 sequence: CASSLSGGSSTDTQYF. In DNA form, the CDR3 reads TGTGCCAGCAGTTTATCGGGGGGATCGTCCACAGATACGCAGTATTTT.

The chain links TRBV15 to TRBJ2-5; a weak D match, TRBD2 (6 bases). The DNA end is a closer match to TRBJ2-7, so the J assignment may be wrong. The CDR3 is 16 residues long. CDR1 is LNHNV, CDR2 YYDKDF, per germline (reference sequence). CDR3 nucleotide sequence: TGTGCCACCAGCAGAGATACGGGGGTTCACTCCTACGAGCAGTACTTC. Protein sequence: CATSRDTGVHSYEQYF.

The CDR3 sequence: CASSLLPGGPGETQYF. CDR3 DNA: TGCGCCAGCAGCTTGCTCCCGGGAGGGCCAGGAGAGACCCAGTACTTC. The chain employs TRBV5-1 and TRBJ2-5, with 8 bases aligning to TRBD2. Germline V gene data show CDR1 as SGHRS and CDR2 as YFSETQ. V shed 1 base and J 4 bases; nucleotides not matched to a gene: 9. The CDR3 is 16 amino acids.

The J gene is TRBJ2-7, the V gene TRBV4-1; TRBD2 matches at 14 bases. Germline V gene lookup returns CDR1 MGHRA and CDR2 YSYEKL. The CDR3 has 17 residues. J was trimmed by 3 bases and V by 5 bases; bases with no gene match: 9. The CDR3 spells CASSEGLAGEVGYEQYF. CDR3 DNA sequence: TGCGCCAGCAGCGAGGGACTAGCGGGAGAGGTTGGCTACGAGCAGTACTTC.

The genes are TRBV25-1 and TRBJ1-1; D possibly corresponds to TRBD1 (5 bases). V was clipped by 5 bases and J by 1 base, with 20 bases between them. The CDR3 runs 17 residues. Germline lookup yields CDR1 MGHDK and CDR2 SYGVNS. The CDR3 spells CASSFMTEASGNTEAFF. For the CDR3, the DNA is TGTGCCAGCAGTTTCATGACAGAGGCCTCGGGGAACACTGAAGCTTTCTTT.